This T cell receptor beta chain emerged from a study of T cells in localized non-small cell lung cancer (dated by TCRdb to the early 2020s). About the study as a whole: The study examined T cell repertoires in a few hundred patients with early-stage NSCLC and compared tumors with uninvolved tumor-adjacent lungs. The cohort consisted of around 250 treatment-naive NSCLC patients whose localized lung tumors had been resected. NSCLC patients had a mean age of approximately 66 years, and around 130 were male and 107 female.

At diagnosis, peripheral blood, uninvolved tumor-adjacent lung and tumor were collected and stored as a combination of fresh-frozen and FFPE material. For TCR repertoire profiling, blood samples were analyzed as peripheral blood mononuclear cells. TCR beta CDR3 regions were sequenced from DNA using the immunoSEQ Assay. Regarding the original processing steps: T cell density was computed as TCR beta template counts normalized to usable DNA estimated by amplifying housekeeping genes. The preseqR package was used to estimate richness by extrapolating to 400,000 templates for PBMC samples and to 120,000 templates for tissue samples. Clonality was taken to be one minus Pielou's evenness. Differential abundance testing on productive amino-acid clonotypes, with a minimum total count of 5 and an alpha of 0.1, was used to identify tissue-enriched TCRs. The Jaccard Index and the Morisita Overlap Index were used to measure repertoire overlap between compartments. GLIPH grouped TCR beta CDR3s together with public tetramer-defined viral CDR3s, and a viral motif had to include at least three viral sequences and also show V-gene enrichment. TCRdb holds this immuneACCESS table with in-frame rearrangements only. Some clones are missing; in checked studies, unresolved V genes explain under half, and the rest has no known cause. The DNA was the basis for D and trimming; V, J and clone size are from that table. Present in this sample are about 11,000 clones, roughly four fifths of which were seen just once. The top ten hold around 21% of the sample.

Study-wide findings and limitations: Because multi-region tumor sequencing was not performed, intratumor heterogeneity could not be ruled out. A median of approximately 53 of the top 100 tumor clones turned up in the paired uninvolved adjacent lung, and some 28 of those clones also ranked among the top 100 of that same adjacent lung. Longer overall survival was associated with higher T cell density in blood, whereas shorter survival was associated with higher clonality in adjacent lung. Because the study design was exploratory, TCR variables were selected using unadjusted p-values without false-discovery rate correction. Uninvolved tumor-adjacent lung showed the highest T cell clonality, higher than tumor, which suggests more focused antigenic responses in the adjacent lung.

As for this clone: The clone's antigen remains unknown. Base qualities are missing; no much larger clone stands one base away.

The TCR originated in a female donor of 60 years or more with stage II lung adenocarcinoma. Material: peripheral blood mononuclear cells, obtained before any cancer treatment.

The CDR3 in this case is CATSRGGGNQETQYF. The bases are TGTGCCACCAGCAGAGGAGGAGGGAACCAAGAGACCCAGTACTTC. The V gene is TRBV15 and the J gene is TRBJ2-5, and TRBD2 may be the D gene, going by 6 matching bases. The CDR3, from cysteine to phenylalanine, totals 15 residues. Only CDR3 DNA remains: 45 bases, in frame from the first base. The V end loses 1 base and the J end loses 0 bases, and a stretch of 9 bases separates them. The germline V gene (reference sequence) sets CDR1 to LNHNV and CDR2 to YYDKDF.